Listed below are T cell receptor beta chains from one sample, sequenced in a study of OX40 agonist ivuxolimab in advanced cancers. Using immunoSEQ multiplex PCR, the repertoire was profiled, and TCRdb retains in-frame clones only, with some absent. The sample has 25,000 to 30,000 clones, 80% to 90% seen once. Sample: CD4+ or CD8+ T cells sorted from blood, taken in a trial of the OX40 agonist ivuxolimab. These receptor sequences come from an adult with an advanced solid tumor such as melanoma, head and neck, liver or kidney cancer. Both conserved end residues are part of each CDR3. D genes are given only for firm matches. Rows give clone size only sometimes, using once, few, many, or a class for an expanded clone.

d_call: TRBD1
j_call: TRBJ1-5
v_call: TRBV15
clone_size: few
cdr3_aa: CATSRGRQGEQPQHF
cdr3_nt: TGTGCCACCAGCAGAGGGCGGCAGGGGGAACAGCCCCAGCATTTT

d_call: NA
j_call: TRBJ1-2
v_call: TRBV4-1
clone_size: once
cdr3_aa: CASSQVSGSNYGYTF
cdr3_nt: TGCGCCAGCAGCCAAGTCTCCGGGTCTAACTATGGCTACACCTTC

d_call: NA
j_call: TRBJ2-2
v_call: TRBV5-4
clone_size: NA
cdr3_aa: CASSLQSVGRELFF
cdr3_nt: TGTGCCAGCAGCCTACAGTCTGTGGGGCGGGAGCTGTTTTTT

d_call: NA
j_call: TRBJ2-3
v_call: TRBV6-4
clone_size: NA
cdr3_aa: CASSDSARGSTDTQYF
cdr3_nt: TGTGCCAGCAGTGACTCCGCGCGGGGTAGCACAGATACGCAGTATTTT

d_call: TRBD2
j_call: TRBJ2-2
v_call: TRBV7-9
clone_size: NA
cdr3_aa: CASSFLIQRGGANTGELFF
cdr3_nt: TGTGCCAGCAGCTTTCTCATTCAGCGGGGGGGCGCGAACACCGGGGAGCTGTTTTTT

d_call: TRBD2
j_call: TRBJ2-5
v_call: TRBV19
clone_size: NA
cdr3_aa: CASSIGRGRETQYF
cdr3_nt: TGTGCCAGTAGTATAGGGCGGGGGAGAGAGACCCAGTACTTC

d_call: NA
j_call: TRBJ1-1
v_call: TRBV27
clone_size: NA
cdr3_aa: CASSFSSMNTEAFF
cdr3_nt: TGTGCCAGCAGTTTTAGCTCCATGAACACTGAAGCTTTCTTT

d_call: NA
j_call: TRBJ2-3
v_call: TRBV11-2
clone_size: NA
cdr3_aa: CASSTRYGSGDTDTQYF
cdr3_nt: TGTGCCAGCAGCACGCGGTACGGCTCAGGGGACACAGATACGCAGTATTTT

d_call: NA
j_call: TRBJ2-3
v_call: TRBV9
clone_size: few
cdr3_aa: CASSYPPDRDTQYF
cdr3_nt: TGTGCCAGCAGCTACCCCCCCGATCGAGATACGCAGTATTTT

d_call: TRBD1
j_call: TRBJ2-1
v_call: TRBV19
clone_size: NA
cdr3_aa: CASRGGGPSGTGLYNEQFF
cdr3_nt: TGTGCCAGTAGAGGGGGGGGTCCCTCCGGGACAGGGCTCTACAATGAGCAGTTCTTC

d_call: NA
j_call: TRBJ1-2
v_call: TRBV6-4
clone_size: NA
cdr3_aa: CASSDSVGPYGYTF
cdr3_nt: TGTGCCAGCAGTGACTCAGTAGGGCCCTATGGCTACACCTTC

d_call: NA
j_call: TRBJ1-1
v_call: TRBV4-1
clone_size: once
cdr3_aa: CASSQQSQGGAEAFF
cdr3_nt: TGCGCCAGCAGCCAACAATCTCAGGGAGGCGCTGAAGCTTTCTTT

d_call: NA
j_call: TRBJ1-4
v_call: TRBV6-4
clone_size: NA
cdr3_aa: CASRTQLGAGEKLFF
cdr3_nt: TGTGCCAGCAGGACCCAATTAGGGGCGGGGGAAAAACTGTTTTTT

d_call: NA
j_call: TRBJ1-2
v_call: TRBV30
clone_size: NA
cdr3_aa: CAWKGLGHGYTF
cdr3_nt: TGTGCCTGGAAGGGGCTCGGGCATGGCTACACCTTC

d_call: NA
j_call: TRBJ1-1
v_call: TRBV19
clone_size: NA
cdr3_aa: CASSMSFGDTEAFF
cdr3_nt: TGTGCCAGTAGTATGTCCTTCGGCGACACTGAAGCTTTCTTT

d_call: NA
j_call: TRBJ1-5
v_call: TRBV19
clone_size: NA
cdr3_aa: CASSMYGGGNQPQHF
cdr3_nt: TGTGCCAGTAGTATGTATGGCGGGGGCAATCAGCCCCAGCATTTT

d_call: TRBD2
j_call: TRBJ2-3
v_call: TRBV7-9
clone_size: NA
cdr3_aa: CASSQEGREVGTQYF
cdr3_nt: TGTGCCAGCAGTCAAGAGGGTCGGGAGGTCGGTACGCAGTATTTT

d_call: NA
j_call: TRBJ1-2
v_call: TRBV15
clone_size: NA
cdr3_aa: CATGAGRGRYGYTF
cdr3_nt: TGTGCCACCGGGGCCGGGCGGGGGCGGTATGGCTACACCTTC

d_call: NA
j_call: TRBJ2-3
v_call: TRBV30
clone_size: NA
cdr3_aa: CAWSGLRGADTQYF
cdr3_nt: TGTGCCTGGAGTGGGTTGCGGGGCGCAGATACGCAGTATTTT

d_call: NA
j_call: TRBJ2-1
v_call: TRBV18
clone_size: NA
cdr3_aa: CASSTYNEQFF
cdr3_nt: TGTGCCAGCTCAACGTACAATGAGCAGTTCTTC

d_call: NA
j_call: TRBJ1-2
v_call: TRBV18
clone_size: NA
cdr3_aa: CASSPWSVRAYPIGYTF
cdr3_nt: TGTGCCAGCTCACCATGGTCGGTGCGGGCCTACCCGATAGGATACACCTTC

d_call: NA
j_call: TRBJ2-3
v_call: TRBV2
clone_size: NA
cdr3_aa: CAEDSGADTQYF
cdr3_nt: TGTGCCGAGGACAGTGGGGCAGATACGCAGTATTTT

d_call: NA
j_call: TRBJ2-3
v_call: TRBV6-1
clone_size: NA
cdr3_aa: CASSEEVQLTSTDTQYF
cdr3_nt: TGTGCCAGCAGTGAGGAGGTCCAGCTTACTAGCACAGATACGCAGTATTTT

d_call: TRBD2
j_call: TRBJ2-7
v_call: TRBV5-8
clone_size: NA
cdr3_aa: CASSLASGGPYEQYF
cdr3_nt: TGTGCCAGCAGCTTGGCCAGCGGGGGGCCCTACGAGCAGTACTTC

d_call: TRBD2
j_call: TRBJ2-5
v_call: TRBV5-5
clone_size: NA
cdr3_aa: CASSFPAGGQETQYF
cdr3_nt: TGTGCCAGCAGCTTCCCAGCGGGGGGGCAAGAGACCCAGTACTTC

d_call: NA
j_call: TRBJ1-1
v_call: TRBV5-1
clone_size: NA
cdr3_aa: CASSLGRRNTEAFF
cdr3_nt: TGCGCCAGCAGCTTGGGCAGGAGGAACACTGAAGCTTTCTTT

d_call: TRBD1
j_call: TRBJ1-5
v_call: TRBV10-1
clone_size: NA
cdr3_aa: CASSPRQGNQPQHF
cdr3_nt: TGCGCCAGCAGCCCCAGACAGGGTAATCAGCCCCAGCATTTT

d_call: NA
j_call: TRBJ2-5
v_call: TRBV4-2
clone_size: NA
cdr3_aa: CASSPLGETQYF
cdr3_nt: TGTGCCAGCAGCCCCCTGGGGGAGACCCAGTACTTC

d_call: NA
j_call: TRBJ1-2
v_call: TRBV30
clone_size: NA
cdr3_aa: CAWTGSHYGYTF
cdr3_nt: TGTGCCTGGACAGGAAGTCACTATGGCTACACCTTC

d_call: NA
j_call: TRBJ1-4
v_call: TRBV9
clone_size: NA
cdr3_aa: CASSSGEGATNEKLFF
cdr3_nt: TGTGCCAGCAGCTCAGGGGAAGGGGCAACTAATGAAAAACTGTTTTTT

d_call: TRBD1
j_call: TRBJ2-7
v_call: TRBV19
clone_size: NA
cdr3_aa: CASSFGTGQEQYF
cdr3_nt: TGTGCCAGTAGTTTTGGGACAGGGCAAGAGCAGTACTTC

d_call: NA
j_call: TRBJ2-1
v_call: TRBV18
clone_size: few
cdr3_aa: CASSPLETGATYNEQFF
cdr3_nt: TGTGCCAGCTCACCACTTGAAACAGGAGCTACCTACAATGAGCAGTTCTTC

d_call: TRBD1
j_call: TRBJ2-7
v_call: TRBV27
clone_size: NA
cdr3_aa: CASSPLGQGVYEQYF
cdr3_nt: TGTGCCAGCAGTCCTCTAGGACAGGGGGTTTACGAGCAGTACTTC

d_call: NA
j_call: TRBJ1-2
v_call: TRBV19
clone_size: NA
cdr3_aa: CASSMLEGNYGYTF
cdr3_nt: TGTGCCAGTAGTATGTTAGAGGGGAACTATGGCTACACCTTC

d_call: NA
j_call: TRBJ2-7
v_call: TRBV19
clone_size: NA
cdr3_aa: CASSIEGGSYEQYF
cdr3_nt: TGTGCCAGTAGTATAGAAGGGGGCTCCTACGAGCAGTACTTC

d_call: TRBD2
j_call: TRBJ2-3
v_call: TRBV4-2
clone_size: few
cdr3_aa: CASSQGWASGVTDTQYF
cdr3_nt: TGTGCCAGCAGCCAAGGATGGGCTAGCGGGGTCACAGATACGCAGTATTTT

d_call: NA
j_call: TRBJ2-7
v_call: TRBV6-5
clone_size: few
cdr3_aa: CASSRGSYEQYF
cdr3_nt: TGTGCCAGCAGCAGAGGGTCCTACGAGCAGTACTTC

d_call: NA
j_call: TRBJ2-7
v_call: TRBV7-8
clone_size: NA
cdr3_aa: CASSLLDKTYEQYF
cdr3_nt: TGTGCCAGCAGCTTATTGGACAAGACCTACGAGCAGTACTTC

d_call: TRBD2
j_call: TRBJ2-3
v_call: TRBV10-3
clone_size: NA
cdr3_aa: CAIRGGMGTDTQYF
cdr3_nt: TGTGCCATCCGCGGGGGGATGGGCACAGATACGCAGTATTTT

d_call: NA
j_call: TRBJ2-5
v_call: TRBV18
clone_size: few
cdr3_aa: CASSPDIDQETQYF
cdr3_nt: TGTGCCAGCTCACCAGACATCGACCAAGAGACCCAGTACTTC

d_call: TRBD1
j_call: TRBJ2-7
v_call: TRBV28
clone_size: NA
cdr3_aa: CASSRTGTSYEQYF
cdr3_nt: TGTGCCAGCAGCAGGACAGGGACTTCCTACGAGCAGTACTTC

d_call: NA
j_call: TRBJ2-6
v_call: TRBV7-3
clone_size: few
cdr3_aa: CASSVTGTGVPGANVLTF
cdr3_nt: NA

d_call: TRBD1
j_call: TRBJ2-6
v_call: TRBV9
clone_size: NA
cdr3_aa: CASSPTDRGPSGANVLTF
cdr3_nt: TGTGCCAGCAGCCCGACGGACAGGGGGCCTTCTGGGGCCAACGTCCTGACTTTC

d_call: TRBD1
j_call: TRBJ2-1
v_call: TRBV5-8
clone_size: NA
cdr3_aa: CASSLGQGRNEQFF
cdr3_nt: TGTGCCAGCAGCCTAGGACAGGGGAGGAATGAGCAGTTCTTC

d_call: NA
j_call: TRBJ2-7
v_call: TRBV10-2
clone_size: NA
cdr3_aa: CASSEGYEQYF
cdr3_nt: TGCGCCAGCAGTGAGGGCTACGAGCAGTACTTC